Below, 10 T cell receptor beta chains from the same sample are listed, as sequenced in a study of breast tumors, draining lymph nodes, adjacent tissues. TCRdb re-called the multiplex PCR reads through MiXCR, storing one row per CDR3 protein. The data contain approximately 210,000 distinct CDR3 sequences, roughly 30% of them singletons. Samples came from axillary lymph nodes draining the breast cancer. Material: axillary lymph node tissue. The origin of the receptors is a female donor with breast cancer. Some clones in this sample may be carry-over from other donors' samples.

This clonotype was counted only a few times. The germline gene is not matched at one end of the junction; a read error may be the cause. The V and J genes are TRBV20-1 and TRBJ2-4; D unclear. This CDR3 comprises 14 residues. Germline V gene lookup returns CDR1 DFQATT and CDR2 SNEGSKA (reference sequence). CDR3: CSASGRVAKTIQYF. The CDR3, as DNA: TGCAGTGCTAGCGGAAGGGTAGCCAAAACCATTCAGTACTTC.

This clonotype was seen ten or more times. The chain recombines TRBV7-3 with TRBJ2-2, with no clear D. Trimming removed 3 bases from V and 1 base from J, with 6 bases in between. There are 14 residues in the CDR3. Germline V gene sequence: CDR1 SGHTA, CDR2 FQGTGA. This CDR3 reads CASSLLGNTGELFF. CDR3 DNA sequence: TGTGCCAGCAGCTTGTTAGGGAACACCGGGGAGCTGTTTTTT.

This clonotype was detected only a few times. The chain uses TRBV6-6 and TRBJ1-4, with 8 positions matching TRBD1. CDR1 MNHNY and CDR2 SVGAGI come from the germline V gene (reference sequence). The ends lost 6 bases at V and 11 bases at J; junction bases unmatched: 8. This CDR3 region has 13 residues. In DNA form, the CDR3 reads TGTGCCAGCAGACCAGGGGGCACGGGGAAACTGTTTTTT. It specifies CASRPGGTGKLFF.

This chain links TRBV5-1 with TRBJ2-7, with TRBD1 as a possible D gene (5 bases). The germline V and J ends were trimmed by 1 base and 3 bases, with 8 bases remaining between them. CDR1 and CDR2 (germline): SGHRS, YFSETQ. The CDR3 runs to 13 residues. CDR3: CASSLPRDYEQYF. The CDR3 DNA is TGCGCCAGCAGCTTGCCCAGGGACTACGAGCAGTACTTC. Looking up the rest from reference TRBV5-1 and TRBJ2-7 gives the full variable domain: KAGVTQTPRYLIKTRGQQVTLSCSPISGHRSVSWYQQTPGQGLQFLFEYFSETQRNKGNFPGRFSGRQFSNSRSEMNVSTLELGDSALYLCASSLPRDYEQYFGPGTRLTVT.

This clonotype was observed at least ten times. The chain couples TRBV2 to TRBJ1-5, with D perhaps TRBD1 (6 bases). The CDR3 runs to 13 residues. In germline, CDR1 is SNHLY, CDR2 FYNNEI. Between the trimmed V and J ends, which lost 7 bases and 4 bases, there was a span of 11 bases. This CDR3 reads CASTGQLNQPQHF. The CDR3 DNA reads as TGTGCCAGCACTGGACAGCTAAATCAGCCCCAGCATTTT. Full variable domain (outside the CDR3, taken from reference TRBV2 and TRBJ1-5): EPEVTQTPSHQVTQMGQEVILRCVPISNHLYFYWYRQILGQKVEFLVSFYNNEISEKSEIFDDQFSVERPDGSNFTLKIRSTKLEDSAMYFCASTGQLNQPQHFGDGTRLSIL.

This clonotype came up many times. The chain recombines TRBV19 with TRBJ1-5; no definite D call. The germline V gene has CDR1 LNHDA and CDR2 SQIVND (reference sequence). With 1 base removed from V and 2 bases from J, the gap between germline ends came to 9 bases. This CDR3 comprises 15 residues. In DNA form, the CDR3 reads TGTGCCAGTAGTATAGGGGATCGGGGCAATCAGCCCCAGCATTTT. Translating it yields CASSIGDRGNQPQHF.

This clonotype was observed many times. The rearrangement joins TRBV20-1 to TRBJ2-1; D is unresolved. The CDR3 length is 14 residues. V lost 1 base and J lost 2, with 9 bases in between. Germline lookup yields CDR1 DFQATT and CDR2 SNEGSKA (reference sequence). As DNA, the CDR3 is TGCAGTGCTAGAGGGTCCGGCACCTACAATGAGCAGTTCTTC. It is translated as CSARGSGTYNEQFF.

At least ten counts were recorded for this clonotype. This chain joins TRBV5-1 and TRBJ1-3, with a possible D match to TRBD1 (5 bases). The CDR3 totals 15 residues. Trimming shortened V by 2 bases and J by 3 bases, and 12 bases separated the two germline ends. The germline V gene has CDR1 SGHRS and CDR2 YFSETQ. In DNA form, the CDR3 reads TGCGCCAGCAGCTTTCAGGGCCTCGATGGAAACACCATATATTTT. Protein sequence: CASSFQGLDGNTIYF.

This clonotype occurred many times. At one end the junction does not follow the germline gene, possibly because of a read error. The genes are TRBV7-7 and TRBJ2-7, with no clear D. Germline loops: CDR1 SSHAT, CDR2 FNYEAQ (reference sequence). This CDR3 contains 14 residues. The DNA of the CDR3 is TGTGCTAGCAGCTTAAATCCTTCCTCCTACGAGCAGTACTTC. Translation gives CASSLNPSSYEQYF.

This clonotype has at least ten counts. The V gene is TRBV5-1, the J gene TRBJ2-3; D might be TRBD2 (6 bases). The ends were cut back, 3 bases at V and 4 bases at J, with 18 bases in the middle. The CDR3 length is 16 residues. CDR1 SGHRS and CDR2 YFSETQ come from the germline V gene. The CDR3 sequence: CASSYRGGTSADTQYF. CDR3 coding DNA: TGCGCCAGCAGCTACCGGGGCGGGACCTCGGCAGATACGCAGTATTTT.